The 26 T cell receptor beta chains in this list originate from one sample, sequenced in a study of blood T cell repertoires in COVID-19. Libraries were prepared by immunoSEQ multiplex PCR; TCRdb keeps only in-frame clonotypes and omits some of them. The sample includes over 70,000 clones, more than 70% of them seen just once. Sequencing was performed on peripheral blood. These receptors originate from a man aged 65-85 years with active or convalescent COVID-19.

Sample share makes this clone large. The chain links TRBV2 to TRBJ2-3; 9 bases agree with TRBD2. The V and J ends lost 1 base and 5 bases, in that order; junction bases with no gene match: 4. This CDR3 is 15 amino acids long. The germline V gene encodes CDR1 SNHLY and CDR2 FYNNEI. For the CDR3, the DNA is TGTGCCAGCAGTGAAGAGCGGGGGGCGGGAGATACGCAGTATTTT. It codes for CASSEERGAGDTQYF.

Here the CDR3 DNA reads TGTGCCAGCAGTGCCCGGACCGGGGTTGAAGATACGCAGTATTTT. Translating it yields CASSARTGVEDTQYF. The gene calls are TRBV6-4 and TRBJ2-3; possibly TRBD2 for D (5 bases). The CDR3 extends over 15 amino acids. Germline CDR1 reads MRHNA; CDR2 reads SNTAGT. V was pared by 4 bases and J by 5 bases, with 16 bases between.

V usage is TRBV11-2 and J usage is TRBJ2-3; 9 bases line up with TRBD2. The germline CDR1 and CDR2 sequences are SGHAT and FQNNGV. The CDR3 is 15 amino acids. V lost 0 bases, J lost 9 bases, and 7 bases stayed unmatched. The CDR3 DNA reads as TGTGCCAGCAGCTTAGACGGCGGGGGGGCGACCACGCAGTATTTT. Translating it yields CASSLDGGGATTQYF.

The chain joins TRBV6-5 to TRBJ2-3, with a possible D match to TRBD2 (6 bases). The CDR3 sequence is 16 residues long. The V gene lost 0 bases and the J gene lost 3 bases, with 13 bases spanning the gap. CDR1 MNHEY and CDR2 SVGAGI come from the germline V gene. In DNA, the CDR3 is TGTGCCAGCAGTTACTCTTCTGGGGGGTCGACAGATACGCAGTATTTT. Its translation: CASSYSSGGSTDTQYF.

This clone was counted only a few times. The DNA of the CDR3 is TGTGCCAGCAGCCCTATGGCAGGCAACTATGGCTACACCTTC. This codes for CASSPMAGNYGYTF. The chain employs TRBV3-1 (or the pseudogene TRBV3-2) and TRBJ1-2, with D unclear. CDR1 is LGHDT, CDR2 YNNKEL, per germline (reference sequence). V gave up 4 bases and J gave up 2 bases, with 11 bases separating them. The length of the CDR3 is 14 residues.

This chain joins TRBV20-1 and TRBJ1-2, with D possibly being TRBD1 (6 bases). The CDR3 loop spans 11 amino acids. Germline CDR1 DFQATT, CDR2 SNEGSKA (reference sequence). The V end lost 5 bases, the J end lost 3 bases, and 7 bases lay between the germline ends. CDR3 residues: CSAPGDYGYTF. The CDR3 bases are TGCAGTGCTCCAGGGGACTATGGCTACACCTTC.

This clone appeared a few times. In DNA, the CDR3 is TGTGCCAGCAGCTTAGGGGGCCCTAATGAAAAACTGTTTTTT. Amino acid sequence: CASSLGGPNEKLFF. V usage is TRBV7-2 and J usage is TRBJ1-4; TRBD1 is a possible D gene (5 bases). Germline-derived CDR1 and CDR2 are SGHTA and FQGNSA. Trimming removed 1 base at V and 3 bases at J, with 6 bases between. The CDR3 covers 14 residues.

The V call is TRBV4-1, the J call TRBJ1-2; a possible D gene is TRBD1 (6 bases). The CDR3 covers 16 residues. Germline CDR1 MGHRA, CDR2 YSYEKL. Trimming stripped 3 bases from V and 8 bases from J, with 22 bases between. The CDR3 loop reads CASSQVQRGGSQGYTF. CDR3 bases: TGCGCCAGCAGCCAGGTCCAAAGAGGGGGTTCTCAGGGCTACACCTTC.

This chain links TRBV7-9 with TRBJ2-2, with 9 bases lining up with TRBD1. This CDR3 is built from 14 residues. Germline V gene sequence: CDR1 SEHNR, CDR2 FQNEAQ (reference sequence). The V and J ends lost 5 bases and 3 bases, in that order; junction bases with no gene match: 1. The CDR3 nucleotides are TGTGCCAGCAGCAGACAGGGGGACACCGGGGAGCTGTTTTTT. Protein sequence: CASSRQGDTGELFF.

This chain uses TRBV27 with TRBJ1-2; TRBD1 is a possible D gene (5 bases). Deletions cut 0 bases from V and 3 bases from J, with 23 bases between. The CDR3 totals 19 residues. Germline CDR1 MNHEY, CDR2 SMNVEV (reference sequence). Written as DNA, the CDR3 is TGTGCCAGCAGTTTATCGTTGGGGGGGGGTCTGAGGATCGACTATGGCTACACCTTC. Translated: CASSLSLGGGLRIDYGYTF.

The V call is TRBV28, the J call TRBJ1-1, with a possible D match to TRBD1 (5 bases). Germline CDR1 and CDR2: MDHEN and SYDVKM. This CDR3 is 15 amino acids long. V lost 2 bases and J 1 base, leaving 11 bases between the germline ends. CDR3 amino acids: CASSLGGAKNTEAFF. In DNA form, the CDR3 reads TGTGCCAGCAGTTTAGGTGGGGCAAAGAACACTGAAGCTTTCTTT.

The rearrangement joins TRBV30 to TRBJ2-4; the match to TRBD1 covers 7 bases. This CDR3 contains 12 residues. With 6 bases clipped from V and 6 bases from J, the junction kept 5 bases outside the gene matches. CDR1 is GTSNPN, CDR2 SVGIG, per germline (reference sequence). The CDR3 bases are TGTGCCTGCACCCCAGGGGGAAACATTCAGTACTTC. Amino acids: CACTPGGNIQYF.

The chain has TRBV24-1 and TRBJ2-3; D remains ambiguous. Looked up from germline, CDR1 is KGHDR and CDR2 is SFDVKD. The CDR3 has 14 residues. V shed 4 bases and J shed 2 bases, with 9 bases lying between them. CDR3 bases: TGTGCCACCAGTGAAGAGCGACTCACAGATACGCAGTATTTT. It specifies CATSEERLTDTQYF.

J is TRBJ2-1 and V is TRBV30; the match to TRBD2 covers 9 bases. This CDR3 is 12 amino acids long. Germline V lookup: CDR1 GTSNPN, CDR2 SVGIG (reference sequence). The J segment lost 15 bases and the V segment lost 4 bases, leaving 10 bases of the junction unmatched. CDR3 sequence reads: CAWNPLAGGAFF. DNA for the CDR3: TGTGCCTGGAACCCCCTCGCGGGGGGGGCGTTCTTC.

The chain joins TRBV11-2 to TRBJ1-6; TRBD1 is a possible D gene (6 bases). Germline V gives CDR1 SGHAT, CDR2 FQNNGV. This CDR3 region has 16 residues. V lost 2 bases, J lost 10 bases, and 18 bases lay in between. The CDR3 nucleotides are TGTGCCAGCAGCTTAACAAACCCTCCAGGGACATCACCCCTCCACTTT. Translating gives CASSLTNPPGTSPLHF. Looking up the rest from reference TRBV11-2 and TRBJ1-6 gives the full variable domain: EAGVAQSPRYKIIEKRQSVAFWCNPISGHATLYWYQQILGQGPKLLIQFQNNGVVDDSQLPKDRFSAERLKGVDSTLKIQPAKLEDSAVYLCASSLTNPPGTSPLHFGNGTRLTVT.

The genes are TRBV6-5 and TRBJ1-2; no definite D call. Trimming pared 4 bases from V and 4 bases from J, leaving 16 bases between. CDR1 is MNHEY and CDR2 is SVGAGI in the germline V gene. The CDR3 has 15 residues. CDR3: CASSSEQYPGYGYTF. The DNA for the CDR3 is TGTGCCAGCAGTTCCGAACAGTACCCTGGCTATGGCTACACCTTC.

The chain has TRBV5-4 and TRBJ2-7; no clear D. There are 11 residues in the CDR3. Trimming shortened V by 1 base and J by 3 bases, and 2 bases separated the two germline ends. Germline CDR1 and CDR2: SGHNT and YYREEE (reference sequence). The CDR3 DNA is TGTGCCAGCAGCTTGCACTACGAGCAGTACTTC. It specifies CASSLHYEQYF.

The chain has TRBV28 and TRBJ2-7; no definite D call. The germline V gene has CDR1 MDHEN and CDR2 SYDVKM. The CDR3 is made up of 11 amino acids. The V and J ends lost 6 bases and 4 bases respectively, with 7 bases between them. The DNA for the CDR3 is TGTGCCAGCAGAGTTAGTTACGAGCAGTACTTC. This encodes CASRVSYEQYF.

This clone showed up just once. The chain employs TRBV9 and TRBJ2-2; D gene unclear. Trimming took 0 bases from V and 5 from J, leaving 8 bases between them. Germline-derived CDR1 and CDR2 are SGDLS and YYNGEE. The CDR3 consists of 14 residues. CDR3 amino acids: CASSVASKTGELFF. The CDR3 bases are TGTGCCAGCAGCGTAGCGTCTAAAACCGGGGAGCTGTTTTTT.

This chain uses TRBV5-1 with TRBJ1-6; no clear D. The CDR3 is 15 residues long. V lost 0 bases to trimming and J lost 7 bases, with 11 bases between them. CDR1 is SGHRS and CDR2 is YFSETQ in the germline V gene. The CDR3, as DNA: TGCGCCAGCAGCTTGGAACACAGCTGGAATTCACCCCTCCACTTT. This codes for CASSLEHSWNSPLHF.

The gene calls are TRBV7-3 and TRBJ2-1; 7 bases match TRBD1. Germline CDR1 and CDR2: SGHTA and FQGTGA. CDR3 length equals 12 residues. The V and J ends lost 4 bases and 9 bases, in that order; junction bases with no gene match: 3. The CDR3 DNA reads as TGTGCCAGCAGCTCGACAGGGCTTGAGCAGTTCTTC. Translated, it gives CASSSTGLEQFF.

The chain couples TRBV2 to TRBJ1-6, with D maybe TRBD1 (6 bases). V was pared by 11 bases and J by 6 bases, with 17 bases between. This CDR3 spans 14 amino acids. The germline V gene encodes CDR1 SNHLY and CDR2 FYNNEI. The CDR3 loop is CAGLTGNLNSPLHF. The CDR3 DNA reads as TGTGCCGGGTTGACAGGAAATCTTAATTCACCCCTCCACTTT.

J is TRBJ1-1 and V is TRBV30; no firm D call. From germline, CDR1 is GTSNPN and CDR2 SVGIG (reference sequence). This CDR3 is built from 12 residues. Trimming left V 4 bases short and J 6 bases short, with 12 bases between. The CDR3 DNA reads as TGTGCCTGGACAGGAGGCGGCCCTGAAGCTTTCTTT. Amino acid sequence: CAWTGGGPEAFF.

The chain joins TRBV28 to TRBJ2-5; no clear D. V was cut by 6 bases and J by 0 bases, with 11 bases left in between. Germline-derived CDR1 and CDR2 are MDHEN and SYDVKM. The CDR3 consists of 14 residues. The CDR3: CASSPLQYQETQYF. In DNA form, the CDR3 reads TGTGCCAGCAGCCCGCTACAGTACCAAGAGACCCAGTACTTC.

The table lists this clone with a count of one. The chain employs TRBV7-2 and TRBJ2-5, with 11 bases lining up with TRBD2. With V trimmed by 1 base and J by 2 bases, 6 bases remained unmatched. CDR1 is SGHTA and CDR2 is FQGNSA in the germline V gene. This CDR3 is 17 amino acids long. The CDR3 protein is CASSLVGTSGGQETQYF. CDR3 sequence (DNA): TGTGCCAGCAGCTTAGTGGGAACTAGCGGGGGACAAGAGACCCAGTACTTC.

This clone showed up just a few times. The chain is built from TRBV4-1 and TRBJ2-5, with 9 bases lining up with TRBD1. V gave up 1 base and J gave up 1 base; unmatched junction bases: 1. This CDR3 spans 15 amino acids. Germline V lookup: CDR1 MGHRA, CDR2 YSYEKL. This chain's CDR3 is CASSQGGQGQETQYF. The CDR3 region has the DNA TGCGCCAGCAGCCAAGGGGGACAGGGCCAAGAGACCCAGTACTTC.